Listed here are 2 T cell receptor beta chains from one sample, sequenced in a study of OX40 agonist ivuxolimab in advanced cancers. Sequenced by immunoSEQ multiplex PCR; TCRdb stores in-frame clones only, minus some. The sample yields approximately 47,000 clones, 81% seen once. The material sequenced was CD4+ or CD8+ T cells sorted from blood, taken in a trial of the OX40 agonist ivuxolimab. Every receptor here comes from an adult with an advanced solid tumor such as melanoma, head and neck, liver or kidney cancer.

The chain employs TRBV6-4 and TRBJ2-3, with TRBD2 identical over 9 bases. CDR1 is MRHNA, CDR2 SNTAGT, per germline. This CDR3 is built from 14 residues. V dropped 2 bases and J dropped 5; count of bases not matched to a gene: 2. CDR3 sequence (DNA): TGTGCCAGCAGTGACCTAGCGGGAAAAGATACGCAGTATTTT. It codes for CASSDLAGKDTQYF.

DNA for the CDR3: TGTGCCAGCAGTGAAAGGCTTGTCAAGGCGCGGCTGAACACTGAAGCTTTCTTT. As protein: CASSERLVKARLNTEAFF. The rearrangement uses TRBV6-4 and TRBJ1-1; D unclear. V gave up 3 bases and J gave up 0 bases, with 20 bases separating them. CDR3 length equals 18 residues. CDR1 is MRHNA and CDR2 is SNTAGT in the germline V gene.